The 7 T cell receptor beta chains presented below share a single source sample, sequenced in a study of beta chain features in type 1 diabetes. These TCRs are of unknown antigen specificity. Findings and limits, study-wide: All four CD4+ subsets of Type 1 diabetes patients contained TCRB CDR3s that were moderately but significantly shorter.

The investigators reverse transcribed all of the isolated RNA, so they sequenced expressed TCRB transcripts. This table comes from immunoSEQ multiplex PCR, and its TCRdb copy is limited to in-frame clones, with some not included. The table lists tens of thousands of clones, 40% to 60% of them singletons. Sequenced input: Tregs from blood. These receptors all come from a woman aged 40 to 49 with type 1 diabetes.

The gene calls are TRBV27 and TRBJ2-7, with TRBD2 matching over 13 bases. V was clipped by 5 bases and J by 3 bases; unmatched bases: 10. The V gene's germline CDR1 is MNHEY and CDR2 SMNVEV (reference sequence). This CDR3 comprises 17 residues. The CDR3 reads CASSPGPGLAGRYEQYF. The DNA of the CDR3 is TGTGCCAGCAGTCCGGGACCGGGACTAGCGGGACGCTACGAGCAGTACTTC.

V is TRBV7-2 and J is TRBJ2-6; D call uncertain. This CDR3 region has 14 residues. The V gene's germline CDR1 is SGHTA and CDR2 FQGNSA. The V end lost 4 bases, the J end lost 1 base, and 5 bases lay between the germline ends. CDR3 bases: TGTGCCAGCAGCTCCTTGTCTGGGGCCAACGTCCTGACTTTC. Translating gives CASSSLSGANVLTF.

V and J are TRBV19 and TRBJ1-2; TRBD1 is a possible D gene (6 bases). The CDR3 loop spans 15 amino acids. Trimming removed 5 bases at V and 2 bases at J, with 15 bases between. Germline values: CDR1 LNHDA, CDR2 SQIVND (reference sequence). DNA of the CDR3: TGTGCCAGTAGTTCCAGGGGACGCTTCAACTATGGCTACACCTTC. As protein: CASSSRGRFNYGYTF.

The chain is built from TRBV19 and TRBJ1-2; 7 bases match TRBD1. The V segment lost 5 bases and the J segment 4 bases; nucleotides outside the gene matches: 4. The CDR3 is made up of 13 amino acids. The germline V gene encodes CDR1 LNHDA and CDR2 SQIVND (reference sequence). CDR3 in amino acids: CASSGQAAYGYTF. As DNA, the CDR3 is TGTGCCAGTAGTGGACAGGCCGCCTATGGCTACACCTTC.

This clone was counted between two and nine times. V and J are TRBV28 and TRBJ1-1; D is uncertain. V was clipped by 6 bases and J by 10 bases, with 15 bases between them. Germline CDR1 reads MDHEN; CDR2 reads SYDVKM. This CDR3 region has 12 residues. CDR3 nucleotides: TGTGCCAGCAGCCCCGACGGTAGCGGAGCTTTCTTT. It codes for CASSPDGSGAFF.

V gene TRBV7-9 combines with J gene TRBJ1-2; no reliable D call. Trimming pared 5 bases from V and 4 bases from J, leaving 17 bases between. In germline, CDR1 is SEHNR, CDR2 FQNEAQ (reference sequence). The CDR3 extends over 15 amino acids. CDR3 residues: CASSPTAEVVYGYTF. The CDR3 DNA is TGTGCCAGCAGCCCAACGGCGGAGGTAGTCTATGGCTACACCTTC.

This clone was observed once. The genes are TRBV5-1 and TRBJ1-1, with TRBD1 matching over 8 bases. Germline V gene sequence: CDR1 SGHRS, CDR2 YFSETQ. This CDR3 contains 16 residues. The J segment lost 1 base and the V segment lost 4 bases, leaving 9 bases of the junction unmatched. CDR3 loop: CASSLLDRARNTEAFF. The CDR3 DNA is TGCGCCAGCAGCCTTCTGGACAGGGCTCGGAACACTGAAGCTTTCTTT. Filled out from reference TRBV5-1 and TRBJ1-1, the complete variable domain reads KAGVTQTPRYLIKTRGQQVTLSCSPISGHRSVSWYQQTPGQGLQFLFEYFSETQRNKGNFPGRFSGRQFSNSRSEMNVSTLELGDSALYLCASSLLDRARNTEAFFGQGTRLTVV.